The TCR beta chain described here comes from a study of CD8 T cells in Susac syndrome. RNA was extracted with the RNeasy kit, and a quantity of roughly 0.5 to 1 ug was reverse transcribed using random hexamers. Via MiXCR, TCRdb re-called the immunoSEQ multiplex PCR reads, giving one row per CDR3 protein. The sample lists 400,000 or so distinct CDR3 sequences, 85% to 90% seen once, with under 0.15% in the top ten. The V gene's germline CDR1 is LNHNV and CDR2 YYDKDF (reference sequence). Trimming took off 2 bases at V and 2 bases at J, with 12 bases between the two ends. This CDR3 is built from 15 residues.

The chain is built from TRBV15 and TRBJ1-1; TRBD1 is a possible D gene (5 bases). The source of this sequence is a human donor with multiple sclerosis. The sequenced material came from CD8+ T cells from PBMCs. In DNA, the CDR3 is TGTGCCACCAGCAGAAGGGGACGGTCTAACACTGAAGCTTTCTTT. Amino acid sequence: CATSRRGRSNTEAFF.